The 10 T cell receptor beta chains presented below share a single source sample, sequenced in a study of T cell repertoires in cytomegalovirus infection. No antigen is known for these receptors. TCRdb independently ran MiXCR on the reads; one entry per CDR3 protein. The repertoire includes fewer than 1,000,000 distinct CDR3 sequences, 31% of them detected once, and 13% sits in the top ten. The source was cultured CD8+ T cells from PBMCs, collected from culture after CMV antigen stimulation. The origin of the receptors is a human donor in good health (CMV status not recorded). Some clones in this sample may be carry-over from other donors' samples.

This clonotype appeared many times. CDR3 DNA: TGTGCCAGCAGCTTGCCGGGACAGGGGGCTGGGGCCAACGTCCTGACTTTC. Its translation is CASSLPGQGAGANVLTF. The chain joins TRBV7-6 to TRBJ2-6; TRBD1 matches at 11 bases. V was clipped by 3 bases and J by 2 bases; unmatched bases: 3. The V gene's germline CDR1 is SGHVS and CDR2 FNYEAQ. The CDR3 runs to 17 residues.

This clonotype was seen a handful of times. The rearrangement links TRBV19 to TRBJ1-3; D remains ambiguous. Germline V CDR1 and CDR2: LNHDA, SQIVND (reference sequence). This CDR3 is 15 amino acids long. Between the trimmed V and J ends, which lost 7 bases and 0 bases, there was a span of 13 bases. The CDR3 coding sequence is TGTGCCAGTACCCCGTTCCGGAGCTCTGGAAACACCATATATTTT. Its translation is CASTPFRSSGNTIYF.

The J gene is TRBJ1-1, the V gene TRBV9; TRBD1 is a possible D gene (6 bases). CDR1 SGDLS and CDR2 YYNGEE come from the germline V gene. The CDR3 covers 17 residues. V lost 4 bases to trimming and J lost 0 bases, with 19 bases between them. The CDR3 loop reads CASSRQPVGQMNTEAFF. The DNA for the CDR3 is TGTGCCAGCAGCCGTCAGCCAGTGGGACAAATGAACACTGAAGCTTTCTTT.

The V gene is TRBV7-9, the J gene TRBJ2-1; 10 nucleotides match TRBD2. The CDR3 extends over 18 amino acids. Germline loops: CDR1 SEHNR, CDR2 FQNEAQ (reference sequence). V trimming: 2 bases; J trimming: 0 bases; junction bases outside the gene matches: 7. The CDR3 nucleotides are TGTGCCAGCAGCTTATTCGGGGCTAGCGGGGGCTCCTACAATGAGCAGTTCTTC. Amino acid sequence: CASSLFGASGGSYNEQFF.

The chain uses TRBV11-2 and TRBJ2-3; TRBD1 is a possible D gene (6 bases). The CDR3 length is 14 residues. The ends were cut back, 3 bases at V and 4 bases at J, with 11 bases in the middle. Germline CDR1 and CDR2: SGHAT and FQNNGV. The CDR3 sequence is CASSFGWGPDTQYF. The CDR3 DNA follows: TGTGCCAGCAGCTTTGGGTGGGGGCCAGATACGCAGTATTTT.

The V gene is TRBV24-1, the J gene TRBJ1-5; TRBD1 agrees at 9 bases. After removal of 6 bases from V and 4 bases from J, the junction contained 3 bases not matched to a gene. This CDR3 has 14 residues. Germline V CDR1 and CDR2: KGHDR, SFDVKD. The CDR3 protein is CATSRTGVNQPQHF. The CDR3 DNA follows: TGTGCCACCAGTCGGACAGGGGTTAATCAGCCCCAGCATTTT.

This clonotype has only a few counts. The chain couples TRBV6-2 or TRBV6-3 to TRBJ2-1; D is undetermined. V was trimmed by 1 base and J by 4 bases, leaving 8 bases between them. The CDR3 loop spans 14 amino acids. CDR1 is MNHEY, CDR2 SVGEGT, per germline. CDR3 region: CASSYLTNYNEQFF. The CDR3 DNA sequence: TGTGCCAGCAGTTACTTGACCAATTACAATGAGCAGTTCTTC.

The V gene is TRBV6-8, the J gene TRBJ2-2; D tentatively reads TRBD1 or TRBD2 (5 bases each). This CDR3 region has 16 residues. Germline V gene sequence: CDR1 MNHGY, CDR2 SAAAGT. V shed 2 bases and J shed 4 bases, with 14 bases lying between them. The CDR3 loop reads CASSYEGPPTTGELFF. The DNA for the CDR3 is TGTGCCAGCAGTTACGAGGGGCCACCGACCACCGGGGAGCTGTTTTTT.

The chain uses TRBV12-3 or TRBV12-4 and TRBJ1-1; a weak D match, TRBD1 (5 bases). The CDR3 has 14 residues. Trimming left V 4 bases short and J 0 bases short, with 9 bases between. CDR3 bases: TGTGCCAGCAGTTGGGGGGACCTGAACACTGAAGCTTTCTTT. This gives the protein CASSWGDLNTEAFF.

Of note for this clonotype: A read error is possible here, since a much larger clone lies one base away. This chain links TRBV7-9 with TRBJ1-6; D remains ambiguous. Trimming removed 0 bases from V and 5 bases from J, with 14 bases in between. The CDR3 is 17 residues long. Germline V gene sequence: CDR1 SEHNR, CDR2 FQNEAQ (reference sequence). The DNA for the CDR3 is TGTGCCAGCAGCTTAGCGGCTCAGGTATGGGATAATTCACCCCTCCACTTT. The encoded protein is CASSLAAQVWDNSPLHF.